This paragraph covers one T cell receptor (beta chain) sequence. The data belong to a study of blood T cell repertoires in COVID-19. Study-level information: PBMCs, B-cell-depleted T cells, or T cells were the source of the cDNA or gDNA that made up the material.

TCRdb keeps only in-frame clones here, not all; method: immunoSEQ multiplex PCR. Of tens of thousands of clones detected, over 80% appear once; the ten largest clones hold 15% to 20%. CDR1 SNHLY and CDR2 FYNNEI come from the germline V gene. The CDR3 spans 13 residues. V gave up 2 bases and J gave up 5 bases, with 6 bases separating them. J is TRBJ2-2 and V is TRBV2; no definite D call. The sequence was obtained from a woman older than 75 with acute or convalescent COVID-19. Sequencing was carried out using peripheral blood. The chain's CDR3 is CASSEQITGELFF. Written as DNA, the CDR3 is TGTGCCAGCAGTGAACAGATAACCGGGGAGCTGTTTTTT.